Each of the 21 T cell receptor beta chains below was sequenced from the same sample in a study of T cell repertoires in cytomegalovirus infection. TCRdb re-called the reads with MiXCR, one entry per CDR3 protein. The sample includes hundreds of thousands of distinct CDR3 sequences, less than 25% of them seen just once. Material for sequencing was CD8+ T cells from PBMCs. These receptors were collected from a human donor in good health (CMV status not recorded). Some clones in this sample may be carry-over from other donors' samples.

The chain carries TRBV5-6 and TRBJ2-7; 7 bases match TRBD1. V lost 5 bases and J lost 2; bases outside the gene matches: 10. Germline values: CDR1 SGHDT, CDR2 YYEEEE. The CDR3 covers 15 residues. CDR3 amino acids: CASRSDREWAYEQYF. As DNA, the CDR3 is TGTGCCAGCAGATCTGACAGGGAATGGGCCTACGAGCAGTACTTC.

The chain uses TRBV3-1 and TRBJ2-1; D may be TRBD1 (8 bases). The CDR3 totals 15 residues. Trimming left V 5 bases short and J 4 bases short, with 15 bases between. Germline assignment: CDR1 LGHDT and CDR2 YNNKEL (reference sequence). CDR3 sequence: CASSGEGTGYNEQFF. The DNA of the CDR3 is TGTGCCAGCAGCGGGGAGGGGACAGGATACAATGAGCAGTTCTTC.

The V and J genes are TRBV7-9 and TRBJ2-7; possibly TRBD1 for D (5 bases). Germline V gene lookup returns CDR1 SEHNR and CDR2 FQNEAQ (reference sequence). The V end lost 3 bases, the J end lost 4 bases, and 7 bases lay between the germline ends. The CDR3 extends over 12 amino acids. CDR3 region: CASSFQGYEQYV. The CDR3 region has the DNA TGTGCCAGCAGCTTTCAGGGTTACGAGCAGTACGTC.

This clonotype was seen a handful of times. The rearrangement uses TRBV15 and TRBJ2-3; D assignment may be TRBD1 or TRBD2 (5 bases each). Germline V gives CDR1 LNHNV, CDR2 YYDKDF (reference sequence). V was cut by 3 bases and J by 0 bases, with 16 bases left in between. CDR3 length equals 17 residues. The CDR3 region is CATSSDPGPASTDTQYF. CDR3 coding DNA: TGTGCCACCAGCAGTGACCCGGGGCCAGCAAGCACAGATACGCAGTATTTT.

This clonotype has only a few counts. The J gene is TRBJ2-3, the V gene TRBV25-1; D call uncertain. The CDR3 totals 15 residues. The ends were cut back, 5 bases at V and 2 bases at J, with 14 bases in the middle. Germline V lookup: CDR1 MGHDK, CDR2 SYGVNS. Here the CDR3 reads CASSWGLPPTDTQYF. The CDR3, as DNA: TGTGCCAGCAGTTGGGGTTTACCCCCCACAGATACGCAGTATTTT.

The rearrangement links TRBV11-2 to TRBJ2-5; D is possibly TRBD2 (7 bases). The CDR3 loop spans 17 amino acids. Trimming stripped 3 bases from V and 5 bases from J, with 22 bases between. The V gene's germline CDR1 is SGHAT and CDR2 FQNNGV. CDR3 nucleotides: TGTGCCAGCAGCTTGGTTGGCTTGCGGGGGCGCGGGGAGACCCAGTACTTC. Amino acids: CASSLVGLRGRGETQYF.

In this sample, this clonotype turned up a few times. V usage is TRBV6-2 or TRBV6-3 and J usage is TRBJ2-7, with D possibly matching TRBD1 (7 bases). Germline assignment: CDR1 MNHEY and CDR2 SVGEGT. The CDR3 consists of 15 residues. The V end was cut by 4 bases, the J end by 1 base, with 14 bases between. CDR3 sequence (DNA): TGTGCCAGCAGTTGGCGGGGACAGCTGTCCTACGAGCAGTACGTC. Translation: CASSWRGQLSYEQYV.

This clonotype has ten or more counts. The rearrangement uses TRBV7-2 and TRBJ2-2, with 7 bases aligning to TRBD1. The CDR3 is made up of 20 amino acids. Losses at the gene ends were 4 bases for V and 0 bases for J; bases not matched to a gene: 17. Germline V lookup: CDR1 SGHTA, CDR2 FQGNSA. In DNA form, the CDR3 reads TGTGCCAGCAGCTCCGGCCCGACAGGGTATCTGAACACGAACACCGGGGAGCTGTTTTTT. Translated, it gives CASSSGPTGYLNTNTGELFF.

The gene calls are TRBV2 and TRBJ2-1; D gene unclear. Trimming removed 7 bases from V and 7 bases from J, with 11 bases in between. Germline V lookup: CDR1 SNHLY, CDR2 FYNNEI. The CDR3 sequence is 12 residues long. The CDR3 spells CASKGALNEQFF. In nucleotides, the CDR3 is TGTGCCAGCAAGGGTGCTCTGAATGAGCAGTTCTTC.

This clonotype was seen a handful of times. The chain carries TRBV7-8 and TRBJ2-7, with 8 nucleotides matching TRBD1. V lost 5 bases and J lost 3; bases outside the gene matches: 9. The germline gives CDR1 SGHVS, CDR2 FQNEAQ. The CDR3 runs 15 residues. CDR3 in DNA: TGTGCCAGCAGCCCGACAGGGGACTCCTTCTACGAGCAGTACGTC. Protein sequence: CASSPTGDSFYEQYV.

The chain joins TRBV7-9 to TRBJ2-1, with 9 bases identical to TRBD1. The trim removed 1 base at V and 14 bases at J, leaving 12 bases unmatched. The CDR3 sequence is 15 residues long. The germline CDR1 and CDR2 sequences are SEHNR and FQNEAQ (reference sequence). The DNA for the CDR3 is TGTGCCAGCAGCTTAGGGGGACAGGGACCGAGGGGCGAGTTCTTC. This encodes CASSLGGQGPRGEFF.

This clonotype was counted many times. CDR3 coding DNA: TGTGCCAGCAGCCCGCGTCACACCGGGGAGCTGTTTTTT. Translating gives CASSPRHTGELFF. The V and J genes are TRBV7-2 and TRBJ2-2; D is unresolved. Trimming took off 5 bases at V and 3 bases at J, with 7 bases between the two ends. Germline CDR1 and CDR2: SGHTA and FQGNSA. The CDR3 covers 13 residues.

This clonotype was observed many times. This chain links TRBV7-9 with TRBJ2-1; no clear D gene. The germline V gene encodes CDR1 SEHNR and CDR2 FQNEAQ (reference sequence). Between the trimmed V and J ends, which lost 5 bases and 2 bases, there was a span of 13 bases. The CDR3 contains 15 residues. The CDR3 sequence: CASSPPATTYNEQFF. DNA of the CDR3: TGTGCCAGCAGCCCCCCAGCGACCACCTACAATGAGCAGTTCTTC.

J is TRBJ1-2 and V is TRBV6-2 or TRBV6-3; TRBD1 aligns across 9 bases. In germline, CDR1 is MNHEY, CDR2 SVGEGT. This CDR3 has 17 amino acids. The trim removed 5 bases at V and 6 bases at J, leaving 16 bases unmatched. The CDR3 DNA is TGTGCCAGCAGTCTGACGGAAGGGACAGGGAGAAGGCATGGCTACACCTTC. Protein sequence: CASSLTEGTGRRHGYTF.

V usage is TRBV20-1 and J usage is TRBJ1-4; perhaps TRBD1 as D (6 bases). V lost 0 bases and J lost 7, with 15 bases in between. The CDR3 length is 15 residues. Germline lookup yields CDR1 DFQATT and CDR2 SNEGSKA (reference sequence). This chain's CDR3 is CSARDPGAAGEKLFF. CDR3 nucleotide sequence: TGCAGTGCTAGAGATCCAGGGGCTGCGGGTGAAAAACTGTTTTTT.

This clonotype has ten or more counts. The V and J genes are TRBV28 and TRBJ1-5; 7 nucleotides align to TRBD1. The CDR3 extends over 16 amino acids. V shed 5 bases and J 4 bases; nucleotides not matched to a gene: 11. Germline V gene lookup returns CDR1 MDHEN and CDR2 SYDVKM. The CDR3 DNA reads TGTGCCAGCAGTCCACGTGGGACAGCCCAAAATCAGCCCCAGCATTTT. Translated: CASSPRGTAQNQPQHF.

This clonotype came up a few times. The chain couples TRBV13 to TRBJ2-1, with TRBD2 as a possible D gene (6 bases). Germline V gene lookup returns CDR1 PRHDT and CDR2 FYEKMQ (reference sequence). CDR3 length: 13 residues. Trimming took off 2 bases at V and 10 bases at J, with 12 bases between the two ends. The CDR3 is CASSLSPGVEQFF. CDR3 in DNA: TGTGCCAGCAGCTTATCTCCGGGGGTCGAGCAGTTCTTC.

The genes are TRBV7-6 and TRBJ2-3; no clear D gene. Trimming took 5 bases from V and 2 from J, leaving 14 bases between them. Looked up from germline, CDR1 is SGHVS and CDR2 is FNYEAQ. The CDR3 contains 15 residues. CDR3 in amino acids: CASSPPGLLTDTQYF. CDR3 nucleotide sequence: TGTGCCAGCAGCCCCCCGGGTCTTCTCACAGATACGCAGTATTTT.

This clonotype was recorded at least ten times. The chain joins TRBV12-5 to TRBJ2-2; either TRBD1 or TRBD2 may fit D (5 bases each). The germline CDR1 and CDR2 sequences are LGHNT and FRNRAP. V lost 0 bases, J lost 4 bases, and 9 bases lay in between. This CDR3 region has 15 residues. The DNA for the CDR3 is TGTGCTAGTGGTTTGGTACCGAGGGGCACCGGGGAGCTGTTTTTT. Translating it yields CASGLVPRGTGELFF. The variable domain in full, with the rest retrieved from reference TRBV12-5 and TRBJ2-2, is DARVTQTPRHKVTEMGQEVTMRCQPILGHNTVFWYRQTMMQGLELLAYFRNRAPLDDSGMPKDRFSAEMPDATLATLKIQPSEPRDSAVYFCASGLVPRGTGELFFGEGSRLTVL.

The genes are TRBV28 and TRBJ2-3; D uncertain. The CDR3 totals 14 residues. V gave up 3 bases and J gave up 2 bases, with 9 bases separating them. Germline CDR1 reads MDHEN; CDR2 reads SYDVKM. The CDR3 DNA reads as TGTGCCAGCAGTTTCCCCGGACCCACAGATACGCAGTATTTT. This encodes CASSFPGPTDTQYF.

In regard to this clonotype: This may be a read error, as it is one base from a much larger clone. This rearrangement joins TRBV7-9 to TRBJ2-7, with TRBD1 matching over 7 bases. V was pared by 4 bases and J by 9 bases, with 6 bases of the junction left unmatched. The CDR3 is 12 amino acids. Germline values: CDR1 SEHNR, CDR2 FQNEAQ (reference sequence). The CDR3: CASSSQGNVQYF. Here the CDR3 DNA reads TGTGCCAGCAGCTCACAGGGGAACGTGCAGTACTTC.